This T cell receptor beta chain was recorded in a study of T cell responses to AZD1222 COVID-19 vaccine. Study-wide results and limits: Of spike-specific TCRs, nearly half reportedly target regions left unmutated in variants. The donors showed a predominance of white British ancestry and of females, with possible underestimation of clonal diversity.

Method: immunoSEQ multiplex PCR; TCRdb's copy keeps in-frame clones and lacks some. The sample consists of around 150,000 clones, roughly 90% of them appearing once. From germline, CDR1 is SGHTA and CDR2 FQGNSA. J lost 0 bases, V lost 3 bases, and 6 bases had no gene match. The length of the CDR3 is 16 residues. To note about this clone: Its target is not known.

This chain connects TRBV7-2 to TRBJ2-3, with TRBD2 matching 7 bases. The specimen was peripheral blood, collected 28 days after the second AZD1222 dose. The clonotype was recovered from an adult who received the AZD1222 COVID-19 vaccine. CDR3 loop: CASSLGGGPSTDTQYF. The DNA of the CDR3 is TGTGCCAGCAGCTTGGGGGGAGGGCCTAGCACAGATACGCAGTATTTT.